Here is one T cell receptor (beta chain) with its context. CDR3 length: 13 residues. The V segment lost 8 bases and the J segment 7 bases; nucleotides outside the gene matches: 11. Germline V lookup: CDR1 LNHDA, CDR2 SQIVND (reference sequence). Clones were read by immunoSEQ multiplex PCR, and TCRdb kept only the in-frame ones, dropping some. The data contain around 77,000 clones, around nine tenths of them seen just once; the ten biggest clones take up over 1%. The sample comes from a study of T cell changes during pregnancy in multiple sclerosis. This TCR was sampled from a female donor with multiple sclerosis, enrolled in a pregnancy study. The J gene is TRBJ2-7, the V gene TRBV19, with TRBD1 matching 7 bases. The material sequenced was peripheral blood, taken in the third trimester of pregnancy. The CDR3 sequence: CASAPTGFREQYF. The CDR3, as DNA: TGTGCCAGTGCTCCGACAGGGTTTCGAGAGCAGTACTTC.